This T cell receptor (beta chain) was captured in a study of shared clonotypes between healthy human individuals. Study outcomes and limitations: Despite large depth, sorted-subset datasets appeared incompletely sequenced.

Some clones are missing from TCRdb's copy, which holds only in-frame ones; the method was immunoSEQ multiplex PCR. The sample consists of 780,000 or so clones, around 77% of them appearing once. The CDR3 runs to 14 residues. The J segment lost 3 bases and the V segment lost 5 bases, leaving 5 bases of the junction unmatched. The V gene's germline CDR1 is SNHLY and CDR2 FYNNEI. As concerns this clone: Its antigen remains unidentified. Other DNA sequences within the sample encode an identical CDR3.

This TCR was recovered from a young woman in good health. The material sequenced was memory CD4+ T cells sorted from blood. Subset of the sample: CD45RA-negative fraction. The chain joins TRBV2 to TRBJ2-7; 9 nucleotides line up with TRBD1. The CDR3 sequence is CASSSGTGFYEQYF. For the CDR3, the DNA is TGTGCCAGCAGTTCCGGGACAGGGTTCTACGAGCAGTACTTC.